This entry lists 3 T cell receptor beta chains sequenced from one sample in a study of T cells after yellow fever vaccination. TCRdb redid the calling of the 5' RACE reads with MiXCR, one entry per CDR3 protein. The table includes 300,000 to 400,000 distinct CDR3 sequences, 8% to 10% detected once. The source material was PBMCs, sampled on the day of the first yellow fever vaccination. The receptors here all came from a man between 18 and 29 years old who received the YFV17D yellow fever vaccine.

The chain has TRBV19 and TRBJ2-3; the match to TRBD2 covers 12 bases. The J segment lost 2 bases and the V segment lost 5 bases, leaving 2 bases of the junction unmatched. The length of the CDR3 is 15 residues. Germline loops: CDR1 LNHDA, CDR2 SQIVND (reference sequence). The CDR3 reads CASSWTSGDTDTQYF. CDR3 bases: TGTGCCAGTAGTTGGACTAGCGGGGACACAGATACGCAGTATTTT.

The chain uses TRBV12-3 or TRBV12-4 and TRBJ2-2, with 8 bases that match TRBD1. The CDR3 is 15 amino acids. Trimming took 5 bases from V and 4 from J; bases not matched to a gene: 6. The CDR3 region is CASSIDRGPTGELFF. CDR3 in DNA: TGTGCCAGCAGTATTGACAGGGGCCCCACCGGGGAGCTGTTTTTT.

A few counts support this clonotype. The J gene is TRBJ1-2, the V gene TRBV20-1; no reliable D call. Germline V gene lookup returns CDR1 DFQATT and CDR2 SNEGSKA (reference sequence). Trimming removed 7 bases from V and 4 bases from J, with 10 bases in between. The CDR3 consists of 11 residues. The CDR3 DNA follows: TGCAGTGTAAGGCGGGGCTATGGCTACACCTTC. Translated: CSVRRGYGYTF.